This entry concerns a single TCR beta chain. Its target is not known. The data were taken from a study of T cell repertoires in cytomegalovirus infection. In TCRdb, the reads were re-called with MiXCR into one record per CDR3 protein. This repertoire shows about 920,000 distinct CDR3 sequences, around 30% found once; its top ten account for around 15%. Between the trimmed V and J ends, which lost 3 bases and 5 bases, there was a span of 25 bases. The CDR3 consists of 18 residues. Germline V lookup: CDR1 MDHEN, CDR2 SYDVKM. This chain connects TRBV28 to TRBJ1-1, with D possibly matching TRBD1 (5 bases). This clonotype originated in a human donor in good health (CMV status not recorded). Some clones in this sample may be carry-over from other donors' samples. The sample was cultured CD8+ T cells from PBMCs, taken from culture after CMV antigen stimulation. The CDR3 DNA is TGTGCCAGCAGTTTCCTGCACGAACCCGCTTTTAAGGGGACTGAAGCTTTCTTT. It translates to CASSFLHEPAFKGTEAFF.